These 8 T cell receptor beta chains came from one sample sequenced in a study of T cell responses to AZD1222 COVID-19 vaccine. Assay: immunoSEQ multiplex PCR; the TCRdb copy retains only in-frame clones and omits some. The repertoire includes some 150,000 clones, about nine tenths of them detected once, and around 1.7% sits in the top ten. The sample consisted of peripheral blood, taken 28 days after the second AZD1222 dose. The receptors originated from an adult who received the AZD1222 COVID-19 vaccine.

This clone is categorized as medium-sized. CDR3 sequence reads: CASSARTGDSYEQYF. CDR3 sequence (DNA): TGTGCCAGCAGCGCGCGGACAGGCGACTCCTACGAGCAGTACTTC. This chain links TRBV5-5 with TRBJ2-7; 7 bases match TRBD1. Germline V CDR1 and CDR2: SGHKS, YYEKEE (reference sequence). With V trimmed by 4 bases and J by 0 bases, 7 bases remained unmatched. This CDR3 comprises 15 residues.

The rearrangement joins TRBV11-2 to TRBJ1-2, with D perhaps TRBD1 (6 bases). Germline CDR1 reads SGHAT; CDR2 reads FQNNGV. With 9 bases removed from V and 8 bases from J, the gap between germline ends came to 19 bases. CDR3 length equals 13 residues. Here the CDR3 reads CASSSLGALGYTF. The CDR3 nucleotides are TGTGCCAGTTCGAGTTTGGGGGCGCTGGGCTACACCTTC.

In nucleotides, the CDR3 is TGTGCCTGGAGTGTACGGGGGAGCTACGAGCAGTACTTC. This sequence encodes CAWSVRGSYEQYF. V and J are TRBV30 and TRBJ2-7, with a possible D match to TRBD2 (6 bases). Germline CDR1 GTSNPN, CDR2 SVGIG (reference sequence). This CDR3 contains 13 residues. Trimming took off 0 bases at V and 3 bases at J, with 9 bases between the two ends.

This sequence joins TRBV11-3 and TRBJ2-7; 11 bases map to TRBD2. The CDR3 consists of 15 residues. The trim removed 2 bases at V and 4 bases at J, leaving 4 bases unmatched. Germline assignment: CDR1 SGHNT and CDR2 YENEEA. DNA for the CDR3: TGTGCCAGCAGCTTATGGACTAGCGGGCAATACGAGCAGTACTTC. It yields the protein CASSLWTSGQYEQYF.

The chain uses TRBV27 and TRBJ2-7; D is unresolved. The CDR3 extends over 12 amino acids. Germline V CDR1 and CDR2: MNHEY, SMNVEV (reference sequence). Trimming took 7 bases from V and 3 from J, leaving 10 bases between them. The CDR3 region is CASKVLGYEQYF. DNA for the CDR3: TGTGCCAGCAAGGTCCTCGGCTACGAGCAGTACTTC.

The rearrangement uses TRBV4-3 and TRBJ2-3, with D unresolved. Trimming removed 4 bases at V and 0 bases at J, with 8 bases between. The CDR3 consists of 14 residues. CDR1 and CDR2 (germline): LGHNA, YSLEER. In DNA form, the CDR3 reads TGCGCCAGCAGCCCGGGCTGGAGCACAGATACGCAGTATTTT. This codes for CASSPGWSTDTQYF.

The chain has TRBV2 and TRBJ2-1; TRBD2 agrees at 10 bases. This CDR3 is 17 amino acids long. Per germline, CDR1 SNHLY and CDR2 FYNNEI. Trimming at V came to 8 bases and at J to 6 bases, leaving 16 bases not matched to a gene. The DNA for the CDR3 is TGTGCCAGCGATAGCGGGAGGCCCTTTTCTCTGGGCAATGAGCAGTTCTTC. This gives the protein CASDSGRPFSLGNEQFF.

The genes are TRBV5-1 and TRBJ2-5; D gene unclear. Trimming took off 0 bases at V and 5 bases at J, with 8 bases between the two ends. CDR1 is SGHRS and CDR2 is YFSETQ in the germline V gene. The length of the CDR3 is 13 residues. CDR3 DNA sequence: TGCGCCAGCAGCTTGGCAATGGTGGAGACCCAGTACTTC. The encoded protein is CASSLAMVETQYF. Drawing the rest from reference TRBV5-1 and TRBJ2-5, the complete variable domain is KAGVTQTPRYLIKTRGQQVTLSCSPISGHRSVSWYQQTPGQGLQFLFEYFSETQRNKGNFPGRFSGRQFSNSRSEMNVSTLELGDSALYLCASSLAMVETQYFGPGTRLLVL.